The 32 T cell receptor beta chains below were found in one sample sequenced in a study of blood T cells in healthy people across ages (dated by TCRdb to 2014 to 2015). The library was built by means of 5' RACE. The instrument was an Illumina HiSeq 2500. A second PCR of roughly 7 to 12 cycles was performed with a sample-barcoded 5' primer and a J-beta primer mix. TCRdb reprocessing: public reads trimmed at Q25 with fastp, clones called with MiXCR, in-frame beta chains kept. Each entry is one CDR3 protein sequence, shown with its most common DNA and genes. The table for this sample lists over a million distinct CDR3 sequences; around 42% of them were counted only once. Clones ranked in the top ten supply under 8% of the sample. Sequenced input: blood. These receptor sequences come from a woman aged 18-29 years in good health.

This clonotype showed up many times. The genes are TRBV7-2 and TRBJ1-5; D not certain. Trimming removed 5 bases from V and 4 bases from J, with 9 bases in between. The CDR3 extends over 13 amino acids. Germline V gene lookup returns CDR1 SGHTA and CDR2 FQGNSA. The CDR3 sequence is CASSLRGNQPQHF. In nucleotides, the CDR3 is TGTGCCAGCAGCCTTCGCGGGAATCAGCCCCAGCATTTT.

This clonotype was counted between two and nine times. The V and J genes are TRBV4-1 and TRBJ2-7; the D call may be TRBD1 or TRBD2 (5 bases each). The V end lost 1 base, the J end lost 0 bases, and 10 bases lay between the germline ends. The germline CDR1 and CDR2 sequences are MGHRA and YSYEKL. The CDR3 loop spans 15 amino acids. DNA for the CDR3: TGCGCCAGCAGCCAAGTGGACGGGGCCTCCTACGAGCAGTACTTC. Protein: CASSQVDGASYEQYF.

This clonotype has more than one count but fewer than ten. V and J are TRBV5-1 and TRBJ2-1, with TRBD2 identical over 9 bases. V dropped 4 bases and J dropped 9; count of bases not matched to a gene: 14. The CDR3 length is 16 residues. Germline CDR1 SGHRS, CDR2 YFSETQ. The CDR3 DNA is TGCGCCAGCAGCCCGGAGGGGGGTAGCGGGAGCGGTGAGCAGTTCTTC. It translates to CASSPEGGSGSGEQFF.

This clonotype was seen a handful of times. The V and J genes are TRBV29-1 and TRBJ2-1; D is unresolved. Germline lookup yields CDR1 SQVTM and CDR2 ANQGSEA. The CDR3 covers 13 residues. The germline V and J ends were trimmed by 1 base and 2 bases, with 6 bases remaining between them. The CDR3 loop is CSVEAQAYNEQFF. CDR3 nucleotide sequence: TGCAGCGTTGAAGCTCAGGCCTACAATGAGCAGTTCTTC.

The V and J genes are TRBV7-2 and TRBJ2-6; D unresolved. The germline V gene encodes CDR1 SGHTA and CDR2 FQGNSA. The CDR3 runs 12 residues. Trimming pared 1 base from V and 11 bases from J, leaving 6 bases between. This CDR3 is CASSLGTDVLTF. The DNA of the CDR3 is TGTGCCAGCAGCTTAGGGACCGACGTCCTGACTTTC. Using reference TRBV7-2 and TRBJ2-6 for the parts outside the CDR3, the full variable domain is GAGVSQSPSNKVTEKGKDVELRCDPISGHTALYWYRQSLGQGLEFLIYFQGNSAPDKSGLPSDRFSAERTGGSVSTLTIQRTQQEDSAVYLCASSLGTDVLTFGAGSRLTVL.

This clonotype appeared a few times. V is TRBV28 and J is TRBJ1-2; tentatively, D is TRBD1 (6 bases). Trimming removed 10 bases at V and 4 bases at J, with 16 bases between. The germline CDR1 and CDR2 sequences are MDHEN and SYDVKM. The CDR3 totals 13 residues. As DNA, the CDR3 is TGTGCCACGGACCTCAGGGGTAGCTATGGCTACACCTTC. This translates into CATDLRGSYGYTF.

This clonotype has a handful of counts. This sequence joins TRBV20-1 and TRBJ2-2; no definite D call. The CDR3 has 12 amino acids. Deletions cut 4 bases from V and 6 bases from J, with 9 bases between. Germline lookup yields CDR1 DFQATT and CDR2 SNEGSKA (reference sequence). The CDR3 region has the DNA TGCAGTGCTACCGAGGTCCCCGGGGAGCTGTTTTTT. It yields the protein CSATEVPGELFF.

The rearrangement links TRBV6-1 to TRBJ1-6; unclear D gene. The CDR3 covers 15 residues. CDR1 is MNHNS and CDR2 is SASEGT in the germline V gene. The V end lost 3 bases, the J end lost 10 bases, and 16 bases lay between the germline ends. CDR3: CASSDPVSGVSPLHF. Here the CDR3 DNA reads TGTGCCAGCAGTGATCCCGTATCCGGCGTCTCACCCCTCCACTTT.

The rearrangement uses TRBV6-5 and TRBJ1-2; D is ambiguous. The V end lost 8 bases, the J end lost 6 bases, and 13 bases lay between the germline ends. Looked up from germline, CDR1 is MNHEY and CDR2 is SVGAGI. The CDR3 loop spans 12 amino acids. For the CDR3, the DNA is TGTGCCAGCGGTACGGAGGCTCATGGCTACACCTTC. This sequence encodes CASGTEAHGYTF.

A note on this clonotype: This could be a read error, since a much larger clone is one nucleotide away. J is TRBJ2-5 and V is TRBV20-1; either TRBD1 or TRBD2 may fit D (6 bases each). The V gene's germline CDR1 is DFQATT and CDR2 SNEGSKA (reference sequence). The CDR3 has 14 amino acids. DNA for the CDR3: TGCAGTGCGAGAGGGGGGCTGGATTACAATGAGCGGTACTTC. Translation: CSARGGLDYNERYF.

The chain is built from TRBV4-1 and TRBJ2-1; 8 positions match TRBD2. V was clipped by 4 bases and J by 7 bases; unmatched bases: 12. Germline CDR1 is MGHRA and CDR2 is YSYEKL. This CDR3 has 16 residues. The CDR3 DNA sequence: TGCGCCAGCAGCCCCCATCTGGCGGGAGGACGGAATGAGCAGTTCTTC. It yields the protein CASSPHLAGGRNEQFF.

This clonotype appeared once. The DNA for the CDR3 is TGTGCCAGCAGGCAACCGGGACAGGTTACCAATGAGCAGTTCTTC. Translating it yields CASRQPGQVTNEQFF. The chain joins TRBV27 to TRBJ2-1, with 8 bases matching TRBD1. CDR3 size: 15 residues. V lost 6 bases to trimming and J lost 6 bases; unmatched junction nucleotides: 10. Per the germline V gene, CDR1 is MNHEY and CDR2 is SMNVEV (reference sequence).

This clonotype has only one observation. The chain's CDR3 is CASSARDESPLHF. CDR3 nucleotide sequence: TGTGCCAGCAGCGCGAGGGACGAATCACCCCTCCACTTT. The chain links TRBV9 to TRBJ1-6; D possibly corresponds to TRBD1 (5 bases). V was trimmed by 3 bases and J by 10 bases, leaving 11 bases between them. This CDR3 is 13 amino acids long. Germline CDR1 is SGDLS and CDR2 is YYNGEE.

The chain joins TRBV6-6 to TRBJ1-1; possibly TRBD1 for D (6 bases). The CDR3 covers 15 residues. Germline CDR1 and CDR2: MNHNY and SVGAGI (reference sequence). V gave up 4 bases and J gave up 6 bases, with 18 bases separating them. CDR3 loop: CASSSTAGTSAEAFF. The DNA of the CDR3 is TGTGCCAGCAGTTCGACTGCCGGGACAAGCGCTGAAGCTTTCTTT.

This clonotype has only a few counts. This chain connects TRBV20-1 to TRBJ2-4; D not resolved. The J call may be incorrect, as the DNA end agrees better with TRBJ2-7. The CDR3 loop spans 13 amino acids. CDR1 is DFQATT, CDR2 SNEGSKA, per germline (reference sequence). The CDR3 sequence is CSARDIVEDEQYF. The DNA of the CDR3 is TGCAGTGCTAGAGATATTGTGGAAGACGAGCAGTACTTC.

In its sample, this clonotype was seen many times. The V gene is TRBV5-1, the J gene TRBJ2-3, with a possible D match to TRBD2 (6 bases). CDR1 and CDR2 (germline): SGHRS, YFSETQ. The V gene lost 4 bases and the J gene lost 0 bases, with 15 bases spanning the gap. CDR3 length: 16 residues. CDR3 region: CASSAPTGVSTDTQYF. The DNA of the CDR3 is TGCGCCAGCAGCGCCCCCACGGGGGTAAGCACAGATACGCAGTATTTT.

Concerning this clonotype itself: A much bigger clone sits one base away, suggesting this may be a read error. The V and J genes are TRBV20-1 and TRBJ2-1, with D tentatively TRBD2 (6 bases). Per germline, CDR1 DFQATT and CDR2 SNEGSKA (reference sequence). This CDR3 has 14 residues. The CDR3 protein is CSARSLAYYNEKFF. The CDR3 DNA is TGCAGTGCTAGATCGCTAGCGTACTACAATGAGAAGTTCTTC.

This clonotype was counted between two and nine times. This chain uses TRBV30 with TRBJ2-5, with TRBD1 matching 7 bases. With the DNA end fitting TRBJ2-7 better, the J assignment may be wrong. The CDR3 is made up of 14 amino acids. Germline V gene data show CDR1 as GTSNPN and CDR2 as SVGIG (reference sequence). CDR3 loop: CAWSGEGQTYEQYF. For the CDR3, the DNA is TGTGCCTGGAGTGGCGAGGGACAGACCTACGAGCAGTACTTC.

This clonotype was observed a handful of times. The V and J genes are TRBV30 and TRBJ2-1; the D gene is possibly TRBD1 (6 bases). Trimming left V 1 base short and J 5 bases short, with 12 bases between. Germline V gene sequence: CDR1 GTSNPN, CDR2 SVGIG (reference sequence). This CDR3 has 14 amino acids. The CDR3 DNA reads TGTGCCTGGAGTGGTCAGGGGATAAACAATGAGCAGTTCTTC. This encodes CAWSGQGINNEQFF.

This clonotype was observed a handful of times. Written as DNA, the CDR3 is TGTGCCAGCAGCCAAATCGGCGGGGGCCTTGGGGCCGGGGAGCTGTTTTTT. Translating it yields CASSQIGGGLGAGELFF. The chain is built from TRBV14 and TRBJ2-2; weak D call: TRBD2 (7 bases). The CDR3 sequence is 17 residues long. V was trimmed by 2 bases and J by 6 bases, leaving 19 bases between them. Germline V gene data show CDR1 as SGHDN and CDR2 as FVKESK.

The chain recombines TRBV21-1 with TRBJ2-7; TRBD2 was called by the table and not checked on the DNA. TRBV21-1 is listed as a pseudogene. This CDR3 contains 16 residues. In DNA form, the CDR3 reads TGTGCCAGCAGCAAAGAACTAGCGGGAGGGAGGGAGACCCGGTACTTC. Translated: CASSKELAGGRETRYF.

V usage is TRBV20-1 and J usage is TRBJ2-5; the D is unclear. Germline V lookup: CDR1 DFQATT, CDR2 SNEGSKA (reference sequence). This CDR3 region has 12 residues. V was pared by 5 bases and J by 5 bases, with 12 bases between. In DNA form, the CDR3 reads TGCAGTGCTCCAGGCCGGACCGAGACCCAGTACTTC. Its protein is CSAPGRTETQYF.

The table lists this clonotype with many counts. V and J are TRBV29-1 and TRBJ2-3, with D uncertain. Germline CDR1 SQVTM, CDR2 ANQGSEA. The CDR3 spans 13 residues. The V and J ends lost 4 bases and 1 base respectively, with 9 bases between them. This chain's CDR3 is CSVVAHGTDTQYF. CDR3 in DNA: TGCAGCGTTGTGGCTCATGGCACAGATACGCAGTATTTT.

This clonotype was seen a handful of times. This rearrangement joins TRBV28 to TRBJ2-3; D gene ambiguous. Trimming removed 6 bases from V and 1 base from J, with 17 bases in between. Germline CDR1 is MDHEN and CDR2 is SYDVKM. The CDR3 extends over 16 amino acids. CDR3 coding DNA: TGTGCCAGCAGATCCGTCAAACGACCTGGCACAGATACGCAGTATTTT. This codes for CASRSVKRPGTDTQYF.

The table lists this clonotype with many counts. The rearrangement joins TRBV29-1 to TRBJ2-1; 10 nucleotides line up with TRBD2. CDR1 and CDR2 from the germline V gene are SQVTM and ANQGSEA. CDR3 length equals 13 residues. The V segment lost 7 bases and the J segment 8 bases; nucleotides outside the gene matches: 8. CDR3 nucleotide sequence: TGCAGCGCTACTAGCGGGGTGACGGATGAGCAGTTCTTC. Protein: CSATSGVTDEQFF.

The chain recombines TRBV5-1 with TRBJ1-1; D may be TRBD1 (6 bases). The CDR3 is 16 amino acids. The V gene lost 3 bases and the J gene lost 3 bases, with 18 bases spanning the gap. Germline-derived CDR1 and CDR2 are SGHRS and YFSETQ. The CDR3 region is CASSSHLDRPYTEAFF. The CDR3 region has the DNA TGCGCCAGCAGCTCGCACCTCGACAGGCCCTACACTGAAGCTTTCTTT.

The chain employs TRBV7-3 and TRBJ2-2; D call uncertain. The CDR3 spans 15 residues. Germline V gene data show CDR1 as SGHTA and CDR2 as FQGTGA. The V gene lost 4 bases and the J gene lost 2 bases, with 11 bases spanning the gap. CDR3 coding DNA: TGTGCCAGCAGCTCCGGGCCTTCTAACACCGGGGAGCTGTTTTTT. Residues: CASSSGPSNTGELFF.

This rearrangement joins TRBV6-1 to TRBJ1-1; D is possibly TRBD1 (5 bases). The CDR3 has 16 residues. Germline loops: CDR1 MNHNS, CDR2 SASEGT. Trimming took off 2 bases at V and 0 bases at J, with 13 bases between the two ends. CDR3 in amino acids: CASSEWGRPMNTEAFF. The DNA of the CDR3 is TGTGCCAGCAGTGAATGGGGACGGCCCATGAACACTGAAGCTTTCTTT.

This clonotype was counted only a few times. The V gene is TRBV6-6, the J gene TRBJ2-3; TRBD1 is a possible D gene (6 bases). Trimming left V 7 bases short and J 2 bases short, with 13 bases between. CDR1 and CDR2 from the germline V gene are MNHNY and SVGAGI (reference sequence). This CDR3 has 14 amino acids. The DNA of the CDR3 is TGTGCCAGCACCCGGACAGCTAACACAGATACGCAGTATTTT. It specifies CASTRTANTDTQYF.

This clonotype was counted between two and nine times. CDR3 sequence: CASSYGRGAYGYTF. In DNA form, the CDR3 reads TGTGCCAGCAGTTACGGTCGGGGGGCCTATGGCTACACCTTC. J is TRBJ1-2 and V is TRBV6-5; tentatively, D is TRBD1 (6 bases). Germline CDR1 MNHEY, CDR2 SVGAGI. CDR3 length: 14 residues. The V end lost 2 bases, the J end lost 4 bases, and 11 bases lay between the germline ends.

In this sample, this clonotype turned up a few times. V is TRBV6-2 or TRBV6-3 and J is TRBJ1-5; weak D call: TRBD1 (6 bases). Looked up from germline, CDR1 is MNHEY and CDR2 is SVGEGT. V shed 2 bases and J shed 2 bases, with 7 bases lying between them. This CDR3 comprises 14 residues. The CDR3, as DNA: TGTGCCAGCAGTTACGCAGGGGGCAATCAGCCCCAGCATTTT. Protein sequence: CASSYAGGNQPQHF.

The chain links TRBV20-1 to TRBJ1-2; 10 nucleotides match TRBD1. The CDR3 length is 14 residues. Trimming cost V 0 bases and J 5 bases; bases outside gene matches: 3. Germline CDR1 is DFQATT and CDR2 is SNEGSKA (reference sequence). DNA for the CDR3: TGCAGTGCTAGAGAACGACAGGGGGCGTATGGCTACACCTTC. Translation: CSARERQGAYGYTF.